One T cell receptor beta chain is described in this entry. This entry belongs to a study of blood T cell repertoires in COVID-19. Cohort 3 donors were reported recovered after two negative PCRs, clearance, or symptom resolution. This CDR3 is 15 amino acids long. Germline CDR1 reads LGHNA; CDR2 reads YSLEER. Losses at the gene ends were 3 bases for V and 2 bases for J; bases not matched to a gene: 2. Libraries were prepared by immunoSEQ multiplex PCR; TCRdb keeps only in-frame clonotypes and omits some of them. In the table there are more than 110,000 clones, 86% of which are singletons. The sequence derives from a man between 50 and 59 years old who had recovered from COVID-19. This chain uses TRBV4-3 with TRBJ2-1; 9 bases match TRBD1. Sequencing used PBMCs or T cells enriched from blood (not recorded which). CDR3 DNA: TGCGCCAGCAGCCACAGACAGGGGGCCTACAATGAGCAGTTCTTC. Translated, it gives CASSHRQGAYNEQFF.